This section outlines one T cell receptor (beta chain) sequence together with its context. There is no known antigen for this receptor. There are no base qualities to consult, and no much larger clone falls within one base. These data come from a study of blood T cell repertoires in COVID-19 (dated by TCRdb to 2019 to 2021). In the study overall: The collaborator samples originated in the United States, Italy and Spain and spanned the acute and convalescent phases of COVID-19. The sample metadata nearly always contained a de-identified subject ID, COVID-19 status, age in years and sex. The material from the prospective study consisted of cDNA or gDNA derived from T cells, B-cell-depleted T cells, or PBMCs. Subjects who had been exposed to COVID-19, were actively infected with it, or had recovered from it provided the deeply sampled blood TCRbeta repertoires that made up the dataset. The samples were drawn from the first 160 participants of the ongoing ImmuneRACE study and from 1,254 subjects provided by 6 global collaborators. HLA class I and class II types, where available, came from metadata supplied by the sample provider rather than from assay-based typing. A freely available public database, intended as a resource for researchers studying the immune response to SARS-CoV-2, is where the repertoires were released.

Overall study outcomes, separate from this receptor: The quantity of clinical and demographic metadata differed by source and by participant and was supplied without curation.

Whole blood was collected in K2EDTA tubes by collaborating institutions according to the institutions' own protocols. For TCRbeta analysis, collaborator samples were shipped as frozen whole blood, as isolated PBMCs, or as DNA extracted from either sample type. Here V drops 3 bases and J drops 10 bases, and the junction holds 3 bases not matched to any gene. From its cysteine to its phenylalanine, the CDR3 spans 13 amino acids. Only the CDR3 DNA stays, 39 bases, in frame from base 1. As encoded in the germline V gene, CDR1 is SGHTA while CDR2 is FQGNSA. TCRbeta CDR3 regions were amplified from genomic DNA using the immunoSEQ Assay, a bias-controlled multiplex PCR. As for the authors' bioinformatics: Nucleated cell counts per sample were estimated from amplification of reference gene primers within the assay. Sequence reads were collapsed and filtered to measure the absolute abundance of every unique TCRbeta CDR3 rearrangement. For each sample, productive Simpson clonality was calculated as the square root of Simpson's diversity index across productive rearrangements. Not all clones reach the TCRdb copy of this immuneACCESS table, which keeps in-frame sequences only. Checked studies attribute under half of the gap to unresolved V genes and leave the rest unexplained. That table furnishes V, J and clone size, whereas the DNA furnished D and trimming. This sample gives 200,000 or so clones in total; 83% of them show up just once. Clones ranked in the top ten supply around 6.5% of the sample.

The rearrangement joined TRBV7-2 to TRBJ1-4; TRBD1 agrees with 9 junctional bases. The sequenced sample consisted of peripheral blood. The TCR originated in a woman in her thirties or forties with acute or convalescent COVID-19. Here the CDR3 is given as CASSLGQGGKLFF. The DNA sequence is given as TGTGCCAGCAGCTTGGGACAGGGAGGAAAACTGTTTTTT.